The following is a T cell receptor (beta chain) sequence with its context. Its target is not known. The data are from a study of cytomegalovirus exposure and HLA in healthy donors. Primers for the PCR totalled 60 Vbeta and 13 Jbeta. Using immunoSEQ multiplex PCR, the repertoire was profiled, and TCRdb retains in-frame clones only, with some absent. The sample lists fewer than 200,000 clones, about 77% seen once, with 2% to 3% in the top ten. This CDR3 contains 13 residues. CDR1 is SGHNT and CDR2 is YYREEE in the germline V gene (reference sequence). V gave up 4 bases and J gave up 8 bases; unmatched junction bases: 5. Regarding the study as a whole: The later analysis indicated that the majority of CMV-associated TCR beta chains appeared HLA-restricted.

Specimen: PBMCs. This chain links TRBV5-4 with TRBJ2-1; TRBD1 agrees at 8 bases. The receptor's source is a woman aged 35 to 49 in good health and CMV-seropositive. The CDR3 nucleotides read TGTGCCAGCAGCACGACAGGGGCCGATGAGCAGTTCTTC. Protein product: CASSTTGADEQFF.